This T cell receptor (beta chain) was sequenced for a study of blood T cell repertoires in COVID-19. In the study overall: From the United States, Italy and Spain came samples of acute and convalescent COVID-19. T cells, B-cell-depleted T cells, or PBMCs supplied cDNA or gDNA.

Clones were sequenced by immunoSEQ multiplex PCR, and TCRdb holds only the in-frame ones, with some missing. The sample holds about 270,000 clones; approximately 90% are singletons and the top ten take over 4%. Germline CDR1 and CDR2: SGHRS and YFSETQ. The length of the CDR3 is 12 residues. The V end was cut by 4 bases, the J end by 9 bases, with 13 bases between. This clone has only a few counts. The chain joins TRBV5-1 to TRBJ2-5; D may be TRBD1 (6 bases). The sample comprised peripheral blood. This clonotype was obtained from a man aged 55 to 70 who had recovered from COVID-19. The CDR3 loop is CASSLRSGAQYF. The DNA of the CDR3 is TGCGCCAGCAGCCTACGGTCAGGGGCCCAGTACTTC.